Presented here are 3 T cell receptor beta chains from one specimen sequenced in a study of blood T cell repertoires in COVID-19. Profiling relied on immunoSEQ multiplex PCR, and the TCRdb table lists in-frame clones only, not all of them. The data contain fewer than 350,000 clones, over 80% of them singletons. The sequenced sample consisted of PBMCs or T cells enriched from blood (not recorded which). The source is a woman in her twenties or thirties with acute COVID-19.

The chain uses TRBV19 and TRBJ2-3; 7 nucleotides line up with TRBD1. V gave up 3 bases and J gave up 4 bases; unmatched junction bases: 13. The CDR3 spans 17 residues. Germline CDR1 LNHDA, CDR2 SQIVND (reference sequence). CDR3 nucleotide sequence: TGTGCCAGTAGTATTGTCTCTGGGACAGTTCGTGCAGATACGCAGTATTTT. This translates into CASSIVSGTVRADTQYF.

CDR3 in DNA: TGTGCCAGCAGCTTGACTTTAGGAGAAGGGGCAGATACGCAGTATTTT. It is translated as CASSLTLGEGADTQYF. The V and J genes are TRBV11-1 and TRBJ2-3; tentatively, D is TRBD1 (5 bases). The V gene lost 3 bases and the J gene lost 4 bases, with 17 bases spanning the gap. CDR3 size: 16 residues. From germline, CDR1 is SGHAT and CDR2 FQDESV (reference sequence).

The rearrangement joins TRBV10-3 to TRBJ2-3; 14 bases are shared with TRBD2. The length of the CDR3 is 17 residues. CDR1 ENHRY and CDR2 SYGVKD come from the germline V gene. After removal of 0 bases from V and 5 bases from J, the junction contained 4 bases not matched to a gene. The CDR3 loop is CAISESPGLAGVDTQYF. As DNA, the CDR3 is TGTGCCATCAGTGAGTCACCGGGACTAGCGGGAGTAGATACGCAGTATTTT.